This T cell receptor beta chain emerged from a study of T cell responses to AZD1222 COVID-19 vaccine. V was shortened by 4 bases and J by 4 bases, with 8 bases between the two germline ends. This CDR3 has 12 amino acids. Germline loops: CDR1 SGHTA, CDR2 FQGNSA. General study results and limits: Just a handful of AZD1222 recipients tested seropositive at baseline. Clonal diversity may have been underestimated in mostly white British donors. The span of vaccine-associated CD4 TCRs extended across spike, with dominance at 160-218 and 743-854.

As concerns this clone: Its antigen is not known.

Some clones are missing from TCRdb's copy, which holds only in-frame ones; the method was immunoSEQ multiplex PCR. The sample includes 120,000 or so clones, 88% of them seen just once. The receptor was isolated from an adult in good health. The chain employs TRBV7-2 and TRBJ2-7; D is ambiguous. The specimen comprised peripheral blood, sampled on day 0 of AZD1222 vaccination. CDR3 DNA sequence: TGTGCCAGCAGCTCCTCTAGATACGAGCAGTACTTC. Protein: CASSSSRYEQYF.